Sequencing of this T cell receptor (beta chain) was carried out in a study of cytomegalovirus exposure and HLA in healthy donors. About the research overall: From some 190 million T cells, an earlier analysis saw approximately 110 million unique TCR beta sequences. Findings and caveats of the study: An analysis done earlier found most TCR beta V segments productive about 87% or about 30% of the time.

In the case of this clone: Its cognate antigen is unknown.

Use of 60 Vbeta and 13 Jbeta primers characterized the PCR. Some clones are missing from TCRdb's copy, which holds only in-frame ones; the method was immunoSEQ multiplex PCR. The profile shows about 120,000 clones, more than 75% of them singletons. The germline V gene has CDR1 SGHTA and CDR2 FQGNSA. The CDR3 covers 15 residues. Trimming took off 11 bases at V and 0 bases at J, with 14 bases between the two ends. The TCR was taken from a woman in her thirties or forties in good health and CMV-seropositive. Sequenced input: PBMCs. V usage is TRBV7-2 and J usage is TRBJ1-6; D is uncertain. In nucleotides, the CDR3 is TGTGCCGCGCTAGTGGGGAGCTCCTATAATTCACCCCTCCACTTT. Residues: CAALVGSSYNSPLHF. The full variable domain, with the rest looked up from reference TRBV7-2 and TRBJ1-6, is GAGVSQSPSNKVTEKGKDVELRCDPISGHTALYWYRQSLGQGLEFLIYFQGNSAPDKSGLPSDRFSAERTGGSVSTLTIQRTQQEDSAVYLCAALVGSSYNSPLHFGNGTRLTVT.